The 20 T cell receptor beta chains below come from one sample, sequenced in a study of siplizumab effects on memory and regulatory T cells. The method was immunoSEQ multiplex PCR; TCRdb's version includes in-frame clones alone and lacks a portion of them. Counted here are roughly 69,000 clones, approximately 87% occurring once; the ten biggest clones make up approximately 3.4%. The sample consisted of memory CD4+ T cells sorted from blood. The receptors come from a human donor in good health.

In DNA, the CDR3 is TGTGCCAGCAGCTACATGGCACTAGCGGGGACCGAGACCCAGTACTTC. Its translation: CASSYMALAGTETQYF. The gene calls are TRBV7-9 and TRBJ2-5, with TRBD2 matching over 10 bases. The CDR3 loop spans 16 amino acids. Trimming took 4 bases from V and 5 from J; bases not matched to a gene: 10. The V gene's germline CDR1 is SEHNR and CDR2 FQNEAQ (reference sequence).

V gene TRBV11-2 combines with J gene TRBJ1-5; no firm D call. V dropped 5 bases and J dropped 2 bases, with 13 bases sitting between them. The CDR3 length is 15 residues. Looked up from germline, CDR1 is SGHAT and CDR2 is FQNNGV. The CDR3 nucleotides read TGTGCCAGCAGCCCCGGTTCTAAAGGCAATCAGCCCCAGCATTTT. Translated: CASSPGSKGNQPQHF.

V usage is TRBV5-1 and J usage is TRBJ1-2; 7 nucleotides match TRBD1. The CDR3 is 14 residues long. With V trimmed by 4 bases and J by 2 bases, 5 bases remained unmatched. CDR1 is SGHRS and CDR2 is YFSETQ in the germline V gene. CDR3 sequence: CASSPPGQNYGYTF. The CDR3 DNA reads TGCGCCAGCAGCCCGCCGGGACAGAACTATGGCTACACCTTC.

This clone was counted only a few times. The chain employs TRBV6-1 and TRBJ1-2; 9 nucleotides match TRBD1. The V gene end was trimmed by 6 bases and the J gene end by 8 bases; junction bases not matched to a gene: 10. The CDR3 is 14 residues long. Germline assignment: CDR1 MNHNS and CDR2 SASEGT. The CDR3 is CASSLTGQGRGYTF. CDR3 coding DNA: TGTGCCAGCAGCCTGACAGGACAGGGGAGAGGCTACACCTTC.

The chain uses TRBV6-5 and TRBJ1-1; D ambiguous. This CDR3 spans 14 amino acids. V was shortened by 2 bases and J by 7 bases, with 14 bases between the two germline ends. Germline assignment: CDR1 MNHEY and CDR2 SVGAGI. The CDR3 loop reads CASSYRAGAFEAFF. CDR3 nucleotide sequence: TGTGCCAGCAGTTACCGGGCCGGTGCGTTTGAAGCTTTCTTT.

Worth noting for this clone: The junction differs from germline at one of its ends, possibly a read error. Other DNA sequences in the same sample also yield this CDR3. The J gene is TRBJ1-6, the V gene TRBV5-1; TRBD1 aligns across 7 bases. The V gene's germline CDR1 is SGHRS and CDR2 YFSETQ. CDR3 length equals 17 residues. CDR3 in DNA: TGTGCCAGCAGCGGGCGGACAGGAACGACTCCTGAATCACCCCTCCACTTT. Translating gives CASSGRTGTTPESPLHF.

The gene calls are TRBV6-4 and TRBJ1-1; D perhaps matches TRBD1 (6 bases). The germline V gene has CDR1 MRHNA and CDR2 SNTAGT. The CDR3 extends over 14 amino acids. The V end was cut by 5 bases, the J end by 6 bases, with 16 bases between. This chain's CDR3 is CASSTGTWGAEAFF. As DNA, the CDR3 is TGTGCCAGCAGTACCGGGACATGGGGCGCTGAAGCTTTCTTT.

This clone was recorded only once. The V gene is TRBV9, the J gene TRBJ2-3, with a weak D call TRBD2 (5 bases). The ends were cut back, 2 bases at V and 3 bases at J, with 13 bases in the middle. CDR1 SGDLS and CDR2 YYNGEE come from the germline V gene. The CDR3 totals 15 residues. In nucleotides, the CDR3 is TGTGCCAGCAGCGTGGGAGCAGGAAGAACAGATACGCAGTATTTT. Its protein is CASSVGAGRTDTQYF.

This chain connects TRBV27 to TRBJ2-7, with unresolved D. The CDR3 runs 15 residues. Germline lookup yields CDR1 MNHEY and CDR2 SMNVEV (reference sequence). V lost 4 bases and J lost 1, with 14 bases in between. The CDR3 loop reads CASSSQTLGSYEQYF. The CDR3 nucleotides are TGTGCCAGCAGTTCCCAAACACTTGGGTCCTACGAGCAGTACTTC.

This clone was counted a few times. In DNA form, the CDR3 reads TGTGCCAGTAGTTTCGGGACAGGGATGCGTCAGCCCCAGCATTTT. Residues: CASSFGTGMRQPQHF. The genes are TRBV19 and TRBJ1-5, with 9 bases fitting TRBD1. Germline lookup yields CDR1 LNHDA and CDR2 SQIVND (reference sequence). After removal of 5 bases from V and 6 bases from J, the junction contained 8 bases not matched to a gene. This CDR3 has 15 residues. Supplemented by reference TRBV19 and TRBJ1-5, the full variable domain reads DGGITQSPKYLFRKEGQNVTLSCEQNLNHDAMYWYRQDPGQGLRLIYYSQIVNDFQKGDIAEGYSVSREKKESFPLTVTSAQKNPTAFYLCASSFGTGMRQPQHFGDGTRLSIL.

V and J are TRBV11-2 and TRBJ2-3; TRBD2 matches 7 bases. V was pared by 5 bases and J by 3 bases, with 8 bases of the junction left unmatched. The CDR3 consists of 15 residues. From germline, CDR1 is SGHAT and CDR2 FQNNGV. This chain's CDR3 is CASSHGRAGTDTQYF. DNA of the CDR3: TGTGCCAGCAGCCACGGGAGAGCGGGAACAGATACGCAGTATTTT.

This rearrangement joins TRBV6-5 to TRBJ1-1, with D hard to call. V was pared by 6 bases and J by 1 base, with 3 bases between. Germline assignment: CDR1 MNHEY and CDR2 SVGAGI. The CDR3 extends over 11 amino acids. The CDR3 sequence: CASRGNTEAFF. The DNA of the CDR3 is TGTGCCAGCAGGGGGAACACTGAAGCTTTCTTT.

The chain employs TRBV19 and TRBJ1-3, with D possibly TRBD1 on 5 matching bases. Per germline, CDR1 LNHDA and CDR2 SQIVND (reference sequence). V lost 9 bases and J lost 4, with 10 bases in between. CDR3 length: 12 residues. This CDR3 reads CASGTLGNTIYF. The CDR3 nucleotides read TGTGCCAGCGGGACCCTCGGAAACACCATATATTTT. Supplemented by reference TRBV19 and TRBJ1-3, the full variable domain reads DGGITQSPKYLFRKEGQNVTLSCEQNLNHDAMYWYRQDPGQGLRLIYYSQIVNDFQKGDIAEGYSVSREKKESFPLTVTSAQKNPTAFYLCASGTLGNTIYFGEGSWLTVV.

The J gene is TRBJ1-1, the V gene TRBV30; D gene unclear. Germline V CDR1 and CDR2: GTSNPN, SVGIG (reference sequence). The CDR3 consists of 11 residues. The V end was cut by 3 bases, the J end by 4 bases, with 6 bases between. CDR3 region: CAWREGTEAFF. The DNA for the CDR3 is TGTGCCTGGAGAGAGGGCACTGAAGCTTTCTTT.

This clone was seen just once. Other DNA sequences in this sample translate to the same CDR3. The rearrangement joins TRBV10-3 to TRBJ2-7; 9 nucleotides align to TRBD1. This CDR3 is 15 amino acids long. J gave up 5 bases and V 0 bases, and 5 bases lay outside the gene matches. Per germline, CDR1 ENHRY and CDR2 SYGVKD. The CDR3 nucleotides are TGTGCCATCAGTGAGTCGATGGACAGGGGCCACGAGCAGTACTTC. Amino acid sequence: CAISESMDRGHEQYF.

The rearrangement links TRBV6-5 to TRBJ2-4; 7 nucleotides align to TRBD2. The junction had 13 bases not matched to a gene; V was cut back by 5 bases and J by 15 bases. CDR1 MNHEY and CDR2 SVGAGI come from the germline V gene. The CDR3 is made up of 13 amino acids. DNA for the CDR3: TGTGCCAGCAGTAAAACAGGAAGCGGGGTCACGTACTTC. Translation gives CASSKTGSGVTYF.

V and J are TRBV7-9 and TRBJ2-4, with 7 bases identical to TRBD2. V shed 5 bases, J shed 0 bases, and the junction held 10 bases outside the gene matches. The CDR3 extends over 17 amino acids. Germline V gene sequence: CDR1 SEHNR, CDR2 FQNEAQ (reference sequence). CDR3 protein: CASSDLGGNLAKNIQYF. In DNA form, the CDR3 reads TGTGCCAGCAGCGATCTGGGGGGGAATCTAGCCAAAAACATTCAGTACTTC.

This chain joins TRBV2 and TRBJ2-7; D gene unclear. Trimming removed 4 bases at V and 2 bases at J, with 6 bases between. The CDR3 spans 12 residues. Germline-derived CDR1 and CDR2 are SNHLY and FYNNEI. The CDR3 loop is CASSAIAYEQYF. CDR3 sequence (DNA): TGTGCCAGCAGTGCCATCGCCTACGAGCAGTACTTC.

The CDR3 reads CASTATGSSYNEQFF. CDR3 nucleotides: TGTGCCAGCACCGCGACGGGGAGCTCCTACAATGAGCAGTTCTTC. The chain couples TRBV6-1 to TRBJ2-1; a weak D match, TRBD2 (5 bases). The CDR3 has 15 amino acids. The germline CDR1 and CDR2 sequences are MNHNS and SASEGT. V gave up 7 bases and J gave up 0 bases, with 13 bases separating them.

The chain's CDR3 is CSAVLDYEQYF. In DNA, the CDR3 is TGCAGTGCCGTACTAGACTACGAGCAGTACTTC. J is TRBJ2-7 and V is TRBV20-1; D may be TRBD2 (5 bases). The CDR3 length is 11 residues. The V end was cut by 6 bases, the J end by 3 bases, with 9 bases between. Germline V gene lookup returns CDR1 DFQATT and CDR2 SNEGSKA (reference sequence).